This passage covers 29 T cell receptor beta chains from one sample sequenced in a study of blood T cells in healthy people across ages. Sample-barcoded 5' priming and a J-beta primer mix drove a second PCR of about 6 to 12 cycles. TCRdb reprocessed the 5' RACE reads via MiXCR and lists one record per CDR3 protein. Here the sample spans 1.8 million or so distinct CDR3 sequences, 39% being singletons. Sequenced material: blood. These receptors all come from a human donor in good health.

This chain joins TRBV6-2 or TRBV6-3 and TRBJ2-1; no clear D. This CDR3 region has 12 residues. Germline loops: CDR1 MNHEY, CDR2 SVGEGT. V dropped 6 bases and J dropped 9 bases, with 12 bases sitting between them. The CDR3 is CASRVGRGEQFF. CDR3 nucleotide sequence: TGTGCCAGCAGGGTCGGACGAGGTGAGCAGTTCTTC.

In DNA, the CDR3 is TGTGCCAGCAGTTTGACAACCCCTAGCAATCAGCCCCAGCATTTT. It translates to CASSLTTPSNQPQHF. The gene calls are TRBV12-3 or TRBV12-4 and TRBJ1-5; D unresolved. There are 15 residues in the CDR3. The V end was cut by 3 bases, the J end by 0 bases, with 9 bases between.

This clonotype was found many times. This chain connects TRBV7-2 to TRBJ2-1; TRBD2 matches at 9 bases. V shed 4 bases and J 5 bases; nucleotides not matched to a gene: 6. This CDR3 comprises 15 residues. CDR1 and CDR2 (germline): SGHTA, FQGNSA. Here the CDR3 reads CASSSERGAHNEQFF. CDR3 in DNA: TGTGCCAGCAGCTCAGAGCGGGGGGCACACAATGAGCAGTTCTTC.

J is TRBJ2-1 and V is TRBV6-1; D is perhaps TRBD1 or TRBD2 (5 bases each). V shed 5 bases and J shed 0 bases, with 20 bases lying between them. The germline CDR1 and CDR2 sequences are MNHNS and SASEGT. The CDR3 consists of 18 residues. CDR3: CASSLAGTGPSSYNEQFF. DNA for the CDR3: TGTGCCAGCAGTCTTGCCGGGACGGGGCCCAGCTCCTACAATGAGCAGTTCTTC.

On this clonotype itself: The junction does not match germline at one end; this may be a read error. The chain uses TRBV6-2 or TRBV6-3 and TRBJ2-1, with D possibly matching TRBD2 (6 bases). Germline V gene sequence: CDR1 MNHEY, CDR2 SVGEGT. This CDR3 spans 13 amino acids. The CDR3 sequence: CASSYSEGNGQFF. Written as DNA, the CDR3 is TGTGCCAGCAGTTACTCGGAGGGCAATGGGCAGTTCTTC.

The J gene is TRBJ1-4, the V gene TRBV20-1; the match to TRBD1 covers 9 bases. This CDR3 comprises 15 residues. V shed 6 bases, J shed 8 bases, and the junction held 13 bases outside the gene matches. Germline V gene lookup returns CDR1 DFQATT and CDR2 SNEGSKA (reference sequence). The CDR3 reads CSASRPGQGDEKLFF. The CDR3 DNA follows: TGCAGTGCCAGTCGTCCGGGACAGGGAGACGAAAAACTGTTTTTT.

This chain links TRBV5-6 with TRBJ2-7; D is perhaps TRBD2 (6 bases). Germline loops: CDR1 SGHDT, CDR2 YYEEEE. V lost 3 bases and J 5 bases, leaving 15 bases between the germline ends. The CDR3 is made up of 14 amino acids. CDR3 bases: TGTGCCAGCAGCTCTACCGGGGGACCCCACGAGCAGTACTTC. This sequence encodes CASSSTGGPHEQYF.

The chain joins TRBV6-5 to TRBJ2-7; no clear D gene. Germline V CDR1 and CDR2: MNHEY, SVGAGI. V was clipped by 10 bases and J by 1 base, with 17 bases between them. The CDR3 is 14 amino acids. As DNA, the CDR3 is TGTGCCACAACCCCTAACACGGGTTCCTACGAGCAGTACTTC. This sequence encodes CATTPNTGSYEQYF.

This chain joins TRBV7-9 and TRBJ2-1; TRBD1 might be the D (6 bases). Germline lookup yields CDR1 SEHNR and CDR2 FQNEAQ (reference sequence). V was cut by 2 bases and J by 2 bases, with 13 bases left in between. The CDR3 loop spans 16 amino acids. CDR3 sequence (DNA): TGTGCCAGCAGCTTAATCGGGCAGGGGCCCTACAATGAGCAGTTCTTC. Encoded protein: CASSLIGQGPYNEQFF.

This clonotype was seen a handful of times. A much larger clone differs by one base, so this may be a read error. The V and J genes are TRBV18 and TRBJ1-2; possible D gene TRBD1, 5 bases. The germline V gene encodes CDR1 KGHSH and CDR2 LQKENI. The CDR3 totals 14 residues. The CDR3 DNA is TGTGCCAGCCCACCACCGGCGGGGGTGGATGGCTACACCTTC. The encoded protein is CASPPPAGVDGYTF. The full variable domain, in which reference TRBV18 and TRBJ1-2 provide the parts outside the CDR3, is NAGVMQNPRHLVRRRGQEARLRCSPMKGHSHVYWYRQLPEEGLKFMVYLQKENIIDESGMPKERFSAEFPKEGPSILRIQQVVRGDSAAYFCASPPPAGVDGYTFGSGTRLTVV.

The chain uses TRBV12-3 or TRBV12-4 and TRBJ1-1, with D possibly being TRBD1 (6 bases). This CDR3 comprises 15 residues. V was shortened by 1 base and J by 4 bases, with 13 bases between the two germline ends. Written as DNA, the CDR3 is TGTGCCAGCAGTTTAGTTAAGGGGGTCGGCACTGAAGCTTTCTTT. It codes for CASSLVKGVGTEAFF.

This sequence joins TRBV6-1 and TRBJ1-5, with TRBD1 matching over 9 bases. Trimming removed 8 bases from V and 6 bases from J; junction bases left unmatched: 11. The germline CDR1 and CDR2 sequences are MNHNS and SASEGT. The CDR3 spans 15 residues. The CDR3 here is CASLKDRGGFQPQHF. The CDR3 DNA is TGTGCCAGCTTAAAGGACAGGGGAGGTTTTCAGCCCCAGCATTTT.

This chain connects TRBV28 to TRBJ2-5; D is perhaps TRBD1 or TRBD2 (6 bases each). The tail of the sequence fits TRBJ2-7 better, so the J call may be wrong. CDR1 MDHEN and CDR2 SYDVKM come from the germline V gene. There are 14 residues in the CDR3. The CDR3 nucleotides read TGTGCCAGCTACGGGGGCGTTGGAATTTACGAGCAGTACTTC. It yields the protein CASYGGVGIYEQYF.

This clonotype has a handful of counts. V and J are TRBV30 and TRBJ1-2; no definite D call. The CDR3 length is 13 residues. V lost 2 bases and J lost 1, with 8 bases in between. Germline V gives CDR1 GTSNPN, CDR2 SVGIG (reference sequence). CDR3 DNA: TGTGCCTGGAGTCCGTCCGATAACTATGGCTACACCTTC. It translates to CAWSPSDNYGYTF.

CDR3 protein: CASSQERGQSLTDTQYF. The CDR3 DNA reads TGCGCCAGCAGCCAAGAAAGGGGCCAATCTCTCACAGATACGCAGTATTTT. The chain employs TRBV4-3 and TRBJ2-3, with a weak D call TRBD1 (5 bases). Germline CDR1 is LGHNA and CDR2 is YSLEER. This CDR3 is 17 amino acids long. Trimming took 0 bases from V and 2 from J, leaving 15 bases between them.

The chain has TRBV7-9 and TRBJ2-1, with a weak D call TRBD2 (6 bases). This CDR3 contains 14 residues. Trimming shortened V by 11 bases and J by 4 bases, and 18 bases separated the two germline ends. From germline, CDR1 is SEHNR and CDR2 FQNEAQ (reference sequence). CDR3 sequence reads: CAGGYGGSYNEQFF. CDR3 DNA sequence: TGTGCCGGGGGGTATGGGGGGTCATACAATGAGCAGTTCTTC.

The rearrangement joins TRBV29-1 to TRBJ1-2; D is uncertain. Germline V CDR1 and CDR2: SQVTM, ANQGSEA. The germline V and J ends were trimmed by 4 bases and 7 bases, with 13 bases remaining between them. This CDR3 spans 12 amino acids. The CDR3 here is CSVGWADGGYTF. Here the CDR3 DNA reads TGCAGCGTTGGTTGGGCGGACGGTGGCTACACCTTC.

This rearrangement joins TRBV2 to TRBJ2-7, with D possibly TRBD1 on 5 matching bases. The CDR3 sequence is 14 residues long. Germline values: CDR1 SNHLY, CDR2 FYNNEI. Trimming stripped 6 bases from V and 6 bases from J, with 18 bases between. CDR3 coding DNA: TGTGCCAGCAGGGCGGACGGTCTAGGGGCCGAGCAGTACTTC. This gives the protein CASRADGLGAEQYF.

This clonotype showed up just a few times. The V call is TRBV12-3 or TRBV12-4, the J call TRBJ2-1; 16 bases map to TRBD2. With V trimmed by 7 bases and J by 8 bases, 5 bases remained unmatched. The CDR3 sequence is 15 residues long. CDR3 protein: CASNPGLAGGHEQFF. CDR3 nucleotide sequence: TGTGCCAGCAACCCGGGACTAGCGGGGGGGCATGAGCAGTTCTTC.

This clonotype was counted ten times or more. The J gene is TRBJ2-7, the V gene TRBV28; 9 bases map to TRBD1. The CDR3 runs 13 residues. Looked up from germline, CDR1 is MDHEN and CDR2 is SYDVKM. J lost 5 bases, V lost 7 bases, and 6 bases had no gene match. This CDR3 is CASTGTGKDEQYF. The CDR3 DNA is TGTGCCAGCACGGGGACAGGGAAAGACGAGCAGTACTTC.

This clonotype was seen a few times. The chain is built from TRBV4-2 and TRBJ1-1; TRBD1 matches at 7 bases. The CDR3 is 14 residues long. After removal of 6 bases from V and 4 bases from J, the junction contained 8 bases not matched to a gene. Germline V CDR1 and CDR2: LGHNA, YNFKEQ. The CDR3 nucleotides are TGTGCCAGCAGTCTGGACAGGAGGGGCACTGAAGCTTTCTTT. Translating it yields CASSLDRRGTEAFF.

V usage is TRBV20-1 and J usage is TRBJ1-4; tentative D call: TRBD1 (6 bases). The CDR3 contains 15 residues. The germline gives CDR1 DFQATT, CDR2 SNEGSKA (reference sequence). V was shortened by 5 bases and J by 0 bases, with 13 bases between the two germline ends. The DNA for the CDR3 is TGCAGTGCTTATACAGGGATTGCAACTAATGAAAAACTGTTTTTT. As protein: CSAYTGIATNEKLFF.

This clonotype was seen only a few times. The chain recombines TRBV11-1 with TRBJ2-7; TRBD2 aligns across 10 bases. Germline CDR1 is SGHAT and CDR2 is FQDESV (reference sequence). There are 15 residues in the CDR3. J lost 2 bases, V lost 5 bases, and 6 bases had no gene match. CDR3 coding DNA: TGTGCCAGCAGCCCGACTAGCGGGTACGCCTACGAGCAGTACTTC. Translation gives CASSPTSGYAYEQYF.

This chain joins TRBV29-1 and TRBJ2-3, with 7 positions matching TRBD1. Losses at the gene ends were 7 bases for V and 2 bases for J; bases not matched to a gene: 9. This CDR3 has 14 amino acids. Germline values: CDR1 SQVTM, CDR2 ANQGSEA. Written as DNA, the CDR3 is TGCAGCGGCAGGGACAGAGCCCTCACAGATACGCAGTATTTT. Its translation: CSGRDRALTDTQYF.

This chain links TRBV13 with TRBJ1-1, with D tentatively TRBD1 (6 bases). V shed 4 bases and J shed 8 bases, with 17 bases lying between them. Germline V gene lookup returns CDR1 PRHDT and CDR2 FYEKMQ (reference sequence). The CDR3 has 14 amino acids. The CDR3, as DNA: TGTGCCAGCAGCTCAGAGCGAGGGACACCGGAAGCTTTCTTT. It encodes CASSSERGTPEAFF. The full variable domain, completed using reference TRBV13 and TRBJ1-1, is AAGVIQSPRHLIKEKRETATLKCYPIPRHDTVYWYQQGPGQDPQFLISFYEKMQSDKGSIPDRFSAQQFSDYHSELNMSSLELGDSALYFCASSSERGTPEAFFGQGTRLTVV.

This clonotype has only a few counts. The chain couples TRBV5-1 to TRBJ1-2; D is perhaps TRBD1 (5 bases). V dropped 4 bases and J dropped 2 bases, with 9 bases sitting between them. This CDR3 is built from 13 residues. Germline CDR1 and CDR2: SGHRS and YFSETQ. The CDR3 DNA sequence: TGCGCCAGCAGCCAACAGGAGAACTATGGCTACACCTTC. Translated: CASSQQENYGYTF.

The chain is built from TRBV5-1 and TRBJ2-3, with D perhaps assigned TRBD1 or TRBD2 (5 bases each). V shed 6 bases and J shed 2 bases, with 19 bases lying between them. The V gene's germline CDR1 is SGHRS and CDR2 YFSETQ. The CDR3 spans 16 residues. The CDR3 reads CASTEGTRFITDTQYF. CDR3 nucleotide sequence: TGCGCCAGCACCGAGGGGACGAGATTCATCACAGATACGCAGTATTTT.

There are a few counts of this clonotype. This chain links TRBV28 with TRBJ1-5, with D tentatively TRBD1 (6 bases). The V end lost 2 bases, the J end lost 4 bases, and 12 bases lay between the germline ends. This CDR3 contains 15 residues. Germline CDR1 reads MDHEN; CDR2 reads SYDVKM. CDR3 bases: TGTGCCAGCAGTTTACCCGGGACACTAAATCAGCCCCAGCATTTT. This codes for CASSLPGTLNQPQHF. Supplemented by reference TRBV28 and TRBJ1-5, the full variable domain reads DVKVTQSSRYLVKRTGEKVFLECVQDMDHENMFWYRQDPGLGLRLIYFSYDVKMKEKGDIPEGYSVSREKKERFSLILESASTNQTSMYLCASSLPGTLNQPQHFGDGTRLSIL.

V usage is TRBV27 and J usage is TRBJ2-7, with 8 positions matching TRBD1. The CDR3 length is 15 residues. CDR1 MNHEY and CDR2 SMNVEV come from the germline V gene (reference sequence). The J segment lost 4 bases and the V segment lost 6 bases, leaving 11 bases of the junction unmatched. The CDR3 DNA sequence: TGTGCCAGCAGCCCCGTAGGGACAGGAGCTTACGAGCAGTACTTC. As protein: CASSPVGTGAYEQYF.